Presented here are 26 T cell receptor beta chains from one specimen sequenced in a study of CD8+ T cells in alopecia areata. The authors extracted RNA and reverse transcribed it into cDNA as the sequencing template. Produced via immunoSEQ multiplex PCR; TCRdb's table is partial and in-frame only. The sample carries fewer than 250,000 clones, roughly three fifths recorded once. Treatment here: oral pan-JAK inhibitor, 5-10 mg twice daily. The sample consisted of CD4+ T cells sorted from blood, taken at week 4, from a patient treated with tofacitinib. The receptors were gathered from a human donor with alopecia areata.

This chain connects TRBV29-1 to TRBJ2-7; D possibly matches TRBD1 or TRBD2 (5 bases each). The CDR3 covers 14 residues. The V end was cut by 2 bases, the J end by 6 bases, with 17 bases between. CDR1 and CDR2 (germline): SQVTM, ANQGSEA. CDR3 bases: TGCAGCGTTGAACTTCCCGGGACGCGCGGCGAGCAGTACTTC. This translates into CSVELPGTRGEQYF.

The chain employs TRBV28 and TRBJ1-5, with TRBD1 identical over 8 bases. Germline CDR1 MDHEN, CDR2 SYDVKM. The J segment lost 5 bases and the V segment lost 6 bases, leaving 3 bases of the junction unmatched. CDR3 length: 13 residues. For the CDR3, the DNA is TGTGCCAGCAGGGGGGACAGGTATCAGCCCCAGCATTTT. This translates into CASRGDRYQPQHF.

This clone has just a few counts. CDR3 nucleotides: TGTGCCAGCAGCTTAGCGTGGCAAACCCCCAACGAGCAGTACTTC. This codes for CASSLAWQTPNEQYF. V and J are TRBV11-1 and TRBJ2-7; D is undetermined. The CDR3 totals 15 residues. Germline-derived CDR1 and CDR2 are SGHAT and FQDESV (reference sequence). The V gene lost 0 bases and the J gene lost 5 bases, with 14 bases spanning the gap.

The chain links TRBV15 to TRBJ2-1, with a possible D match to TRBD2 (5 bases). CDR3 length: 15 amino acids. V was pared by 3 bases and J by 3 bases, with 12 bases between. Germline V lookup: CDR1 LNHNV, CDR2 YYDKDF (reference sequence). The CDR3 DNA is TGTGCCACCAGCAGTGGAAACCGGGACTACAATGAGCAGTTCTTC. Translating gives CATSSGNRDYNEQFF.

This chain links TRBV14 with TRBJ2-1; 7 bases line up with TRBD2. This CDR3 is 16 amino acids long. The V gene's germline CDR1 is SGHDN and CDR2 FVKESK. V was pared by 6 bases and J by 8 bases, with 16 bases of the junction left unmatched. CDR3 residues: CASRFGGSYPSDEQFF. The CDR3 DNA reads TGTGCCAGCAGGTTTGGCGGGAGCTATCCCTCGGATGAGCAGTTCTTC.

The chain links TRBV5-1 to TRBJ2-7, with D unclear. Germline lookup yields CDR1 SGHRS and CDR2 YFSETQ. The CDR3 is 13 amino acids. With 0 bases removed from V and 6 bases from J, the gap between germline ends came to 10 bases. The CDR3 protein is CASSLVFGFEQYF. The CDR3 region has the DNA TGCGCCAGCAGCTTGGTCTTCGGGTTCGAGCAGTACTTC.

The chain has TRBV9 and TRBJ2-7; D not certain. V lost 0 bases, J lost 4 bases, and 11 bases lay in between. CDR1 SGDLS and CDR2 YYNGEE come from the germline V gene. This CDR3 contains 14 residues. CDR3 nucleotide sequence: TGTGCCAGCAGCGTAGATGTTGGACCTTACGAGCAGTACTTC. Translated: CASSVDVGPYEQYF.

The J gene is TRBJ2-1, the V gene TRBV14; unclear D gene. V was cut by 5 bases and J by 6 bases, with 5 bases left in between. The CDR3 is 11 amino acids. Germline V gives CDR1 SGHDN, CDR2 FVKESK. CDR3 loop: CASSARNEQFF. CDR3 in DNA: TGTGCCAGCAGCGCCCGCAATGAGCAGTTCTTC.

The rearrangement joins TRBV15 to TRBJ1-1, with D possibly being TRBD1 (5 bases). The germline V and J ends were trimmed by 3 bases and 11 bases, with 13 bases remaining between them. The CDR3 is 12 residues long. Germline V gives CDR1 LNHNV, CDR2 YYDKDF (reference sequence). The CDR3 nucleotides are TGTGCCACCAGCAGGGGACTTTTGGAGGCTTTCTTT. This gives the protein CATSRGLLEAFF.

As DNA, the CDR3 is TGTGCCAGCAGCTTGGGGGCAGAGGGTGAGCAGTTCTTC. Its protein product is CASSLGAEGEQFF. V and J are TRBV11-2 and TRBJ2-1, with TRBD1 as a possible D gene (6 bases). With 3 bases removed from V and 9 bases from J, the gap between germline ends came to 12 bases. CDR1 is SGHAT, CDR2 FQNNGV, per germline. This CDR3 comprises 13 residues. The full variable domain, with the rest looked up from reference TRBV11-2 and TRBJ2-1, is EAGVAQSPRYKIIEKRQSVAFWCNPISGHATLYWYQQILGQGPKLLIQFQNNGVVDDSQLPKDRFSAERLKGVDSTLKIQPAKLEDSAVYLCASSLGAEGEQFFGPGTRLTVL.

This chain links TRBV7-3 with TRBJ1-3; D is perhaps TRBD1 (6 bases). Germline V gene data show CDR1 as SGHTA and CDR2 as FQGTGA. This CDR3 region has 16 residues. V lost 0 bases and J lost 2, with 11 bases in between. CDR3 sequence (DNA): TGTGCCAGCAGCTTAACGGGTCCAGGGGCTGGAAACACCATATATTTT. It yields the protein CASSLTGPGAGNTIYF.

This clone was counted once. The chain joins TRBV6-5 to TRBJ2-7; 9 bases agree with TRBD1. Germline V gene sequence: CDR1 MNHEY, CDR2 SVGAGI. The CDR3 covers 14 residues. The junction had 10 bases not matched to a gene; V was cut back by 6 bases and J by 7 bases. This CDR3 is CASSSRTGALEQYF. CDR3 nucleotide sequence: TGTGCCAGCAGCTCCAGGACAGGGGCTCTGGAGCAGTACTTC.

V usage is TRBV29-1 and J usage is TRBJ1-1; D gene ambiguous. The CDR3 loop spans 10 amino acids. The ends were cut back, 7 bases at V and 11 bases at J, with 14 bases in the middle. In germline, CDR1 is SQVTM, CDR2 ANQGSEA. CDR3 bases: TGCAGCGCCGGAGCCCCCGGGGCTTTCTTT. Translating gives CSAGAPGAFF.

The rearrangement links TRBV30 to TRBJ2-3; no clear D. CDR3 size: 11 residues. Germline CDR1 and CDR2: GTSNPN and SVGIG (reference sequence). Trimming removed 5 bases at V and 5 bases at J, with 8 bases between. CDR3 bases: TGTGCCTGGGAGACGGGAGATACGCAGTATTTT. Amino acids: CAWETGDTQYF.

The V gene is TRBV7-2, the J gene TRBJ2-6; D is undetermined. CDR1 is SGHTA and CDR2 is FQGNSA in the germline V gene. V was cut by 0 bases and J by 1 base, with 4 bases left in between. The CDR3 has 15 amino acids. The CDR3 DNA sequence: TGTGCCAGCAGCTTAGCAGGATCTGGGGCCAACGTCCTGACTTTC. Translated: CASSLAGSGANVLTF.

This clone was seen a single time. The V call is TRBV27, the J call TRBJ1-1; TRBD1 agrees at 7 bases. This CDR3 region has 12 residues. Germline trimming cut 6 bases from V and 5 bases from J; bases unmatched to any gene: 3. From germline, CDR1 is MNHEY and CDR2 SMNVEV (reference sequence). The CDR3 loop reads CASRTGRTEAFF. The CDR3 DNA sequence: TGTGCCAGCAGGACAGGGAGGACTGAAGCTTTCTTT.

The V gene is TRBV15, the J gene TRBJ2-3, with D tentatively TRBD2 (5 bases). The V end was cut by 0 bases, the J end by 5 bases, with 6 bases between. The CDR3 contains 13 residues. Germline V lookup: CDR1 LNHNV, CDR2 YYDKDF (reference sequence). CDR3 in DNA: TGTGCCACCAGCAGAGATGCGGGAGATACGCAGTATTTT. Translation gives CATSRDAGDTQYF.

The J gene is TRBJ2-5, the V gene TRBV23-1; tentative D call: TRBD1 (5 bases). TRBV23-1 is flagged as an ORF with uncertain function. CDR3 length equals 13 residues. V dropped 10 bases and J dropped 9 bases, with 21 bases sitting between them. CDR3: CATPPQDSWPQYF. As DNA, the CDR3 is TGCGCCACCCCACCTCAAGACAGTTGGCCCCAGTACTTC.

V usage is TRBV5-1 and J usage is TRBJ2-2; D not certain. This CDR3 is 13 amino acids long. V was cut by 0 bases and J by 5 bases, with 5 bases left in between. Germline CDR1 SGHRS, CDR2 YFSETQ. For the CDR3, the DNA is TGCGCCAGCAGCTTGGGGGAAACCGGGGAGCTGTTTTTT. It is translated as CASSLGETGELFF.

The chain couples TRBV4-1 to TRBJ1-2; D might be TRBD1 (5 bases). The germline gives CDR1 MGHRA, CDR2 YSYEKL. The CDR3 is 15 residues long. Trimming left V 1 base short and J 2 bases short, with 11 bases between. The CDR3 reads CASSQGDAGNYGYTF. Here the CDR3 DNA reads TGCGCCAGCAGCCAAGGTGACGCAGGGAACTATGGCTACACCTTC.

V and J are TRBV29-1 and TRBJ2-1, with D tentatively TRBD1 (6 bases). V lost 6 bases to trimming and J lost 7 bases, with 16 bases between them. The germline CDR1 and CDR2 sequences are SQVTM and ANQGSEA. The length of the CDR3 is 13 residues. DNA for the CDR3: TGCAGCGTCCCCAGGCAGGGGATAAATGAGCAGTTCTTC. The encoded protein is CSVPRQGINEQFF.

The chain couples TRBV30 to TRBJ1-5; D possibly corresponds to TRBD1 (6 bases). Germline V CDR1 and CDR2: GTSNPN, SVGIG (reference sequence). V was pared by 2 bases and J by 5 bases, with 13 bases between. The CDR3 has 14 amino acids. CDR3 sequence (DNA): TGTGCCTGGAGTCGCCAGGGGAGGGATCAGCCCCAGCATTTT. This codes for CAWSRQGRDQPQHF.

This clone was seen a handful of times. The V and J genes are TRBV6-6 and TRBJ2-2, with TRBD2 identical over 10 bases. The germline gives CDR1 MNHNY, CDR2 SVGAGI (reference sequence). The CDR3 runs 16 residues. Trimming at V came to 2 bases and at J to 6 bases, leaving 6 bases not matched to a gene. DNA of the CDR3: TGTGCCAGCAGTTACCCGAGCGGGAGGGGCGCCGGGGAGCTGTTTTTT. Its protein is CASSYPSGRGAGELFF.

This sequence joins TRBV11-3 and TRBJ2-1; 7 bases are shared with TRBD2. The CDR3 contains 15 residues. The J segment lost 7 bases and the V segment lost 3 bases, leaving 9 bases of the junction unmatched. The V gene's germline CDR1 is SGHNT and CDR2 YENEEA. The CDR3 DNA reads as TGTGCCAGCAGCTTTCTGGCGGGAGTTCGGAATGAGCAGTTCTTC. Its protein product is CASSFLAGVRNEQFF.

The gene calls are TRBV29-1 and TRBJ1-2; D gene uncertain. The V end lost 6 bases, the J end lost 0 bases, and 11 bases lay between the germline ends. CDR1 SQVTM and CDR2 ANQGSEA come from the germline V gene. The CDR3 covers 13 residues. CDR3 in DNA: TGCAGCGTGACCGCGACACCTAACTATGGCTACACCTTC. Amino acid sequence: CSVTATPNYGYTF.

The chain uses TRBV30 and TRBJ2-5; D might be TRBD1 (6 bases). CDR1 and CDR2 from the germline V gene are GTSNPN and SVGIG (reference sequence). This CDR3 contains 17 residues. The V and J ends lost 1 base and 0 bases respectively, with 18 bases between them. The CDR3 region has the DNA TGTGCCTGGAGTGCCCTCGCCGTGGGGGCCAACCAAGAGACCCAGTACTTC. This gives the protein CAWSALAVGANQETQYF.